The clone carrying this TCR beta chain was seen at least ten times. The antigen is unknown. For ophthalmopathy patients, the Clinical Activity Score was at least 3 and the NOSPECS grade at least 4; duration was under 3 months. Together with thyroid ultrasound, orbital computed tomography, serum thyroxine and TRAb, clinical symptoms were used for diagnoses. V was pared by 1 base and J by 2 bases, with 10 bases between. The CDR3 is 15 residues long. Germline V gene lookup returns CDR1 SGHTA and CDR2 FQGNSA. The record originates from a study of T cells in Graves' hyperthyroidism and ophthalmopathy. The study's findings and limits: From stable hyperthyroidism, ophthalmopathy was separated by a 13 V-J model.

Template material for amplifying TCR beta CDR3 regions consisted of RNA transcripts. Using the HTBI primer set, a first-round RT-PCR was run on the TCR CDR3. TCRdb re-derived calls from the multiplex PCR reads in MiXCR, one entry per CDR3 protein. This table has some 570,000 distinct CDR3 sequences, about 14% appearing once. The V call is TRBV7-2, the J call TRBJ2-3; weak D call: TRBD2 (6 bases). This clonotype originated in a woman between 18 and 30 years old with Graves' ophthalmopathy. Sequenced input: blood. The DNA for the CDR3 is TGTGCCAGCAGCTTAGAACTAGCTTACACAGATACGCAGTATTTT. Translated: CASSLELAYTDTQYF.